What follows is one T cell receptor beta chain and its context. In the authors' workflow: Reference gene primer amplification gave estimated nucleated cell counts. Sequencing used immunoSEQ multiplex PCR; TCRdb keeps in-frame clones, though not all of them. The DNA was the basis for D and trimming; V, J and clone size are from that table. The data contain 250,000 to 300,000 clones, roughly 91% of them singletons. Study members were between about 18 and 95 years old and lived in 20 to 30 US regions. Allocation to cohorts depended on clinical history reported by the participants. These data are taken from a study of blood T cell repertoires in COVID-19. At the level of the study: The cDNA or gDNA used as material had been derived from T cells, B-cell-depleted T cells, or PBMCs.

The CDR3 spans 15 residues. Germline V CDR1 and CDR2: SGDLS, YYNGEE. Between the trimmed V and J ends, which lost 4 bases and 4 bases, there was a span of 12 bases. The TCR sequence derives from an older woman who had recovered from COVID-19. The chain employs TRBV9 and TRBJ1-6, with D unresolved. The sample taken for sequencing was PBMCs or T cells enriched from blood (not recorded which). DNA for the CDR3: TGTGCCAGCAGCTCGAGGGATTCTTATAATTCACCCCTCCACTTT. It yields the protein CASSSRDSYNSPLHF.